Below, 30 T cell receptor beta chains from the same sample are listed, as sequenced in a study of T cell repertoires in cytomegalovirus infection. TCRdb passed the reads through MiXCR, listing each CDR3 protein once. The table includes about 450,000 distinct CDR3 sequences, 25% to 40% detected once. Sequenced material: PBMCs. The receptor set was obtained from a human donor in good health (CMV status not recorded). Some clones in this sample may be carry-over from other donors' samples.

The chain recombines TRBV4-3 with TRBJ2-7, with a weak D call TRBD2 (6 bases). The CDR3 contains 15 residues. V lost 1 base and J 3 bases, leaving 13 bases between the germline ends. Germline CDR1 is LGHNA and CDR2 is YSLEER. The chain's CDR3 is CASSQAPGLIYEQYF. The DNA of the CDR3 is TGCGCCAGCAGCCAAGCACCGGGACTGATCTACGAGCAGTACTTC.

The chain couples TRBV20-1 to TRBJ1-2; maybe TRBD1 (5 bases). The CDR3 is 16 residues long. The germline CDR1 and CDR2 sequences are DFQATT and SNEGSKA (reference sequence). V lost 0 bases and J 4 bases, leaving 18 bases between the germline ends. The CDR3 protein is CSARERLDSGPYGYTF. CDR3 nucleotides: TGCAGTGCTAGAGAAAGATTAGACAGTGGCCCCTATGGCTACACCTTC.

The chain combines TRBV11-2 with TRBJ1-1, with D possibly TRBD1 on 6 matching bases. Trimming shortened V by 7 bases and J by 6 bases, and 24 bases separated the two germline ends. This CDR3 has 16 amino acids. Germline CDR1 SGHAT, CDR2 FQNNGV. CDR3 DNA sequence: TGTGCCAGCATCCTTACCGGCGGGGGCTGGGGCGCTGAAGCTTTCTTT. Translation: CASILTGGGWGAEAFF.

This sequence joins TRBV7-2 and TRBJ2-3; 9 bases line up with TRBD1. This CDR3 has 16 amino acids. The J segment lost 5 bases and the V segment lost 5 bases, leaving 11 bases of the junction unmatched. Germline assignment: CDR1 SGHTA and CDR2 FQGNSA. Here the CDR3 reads CASSPTGTGMVDTQYF. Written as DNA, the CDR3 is TGTGCCAGCAGCCCCACCGGGACAGGGATGGTAGATACGCAGTATTTT.

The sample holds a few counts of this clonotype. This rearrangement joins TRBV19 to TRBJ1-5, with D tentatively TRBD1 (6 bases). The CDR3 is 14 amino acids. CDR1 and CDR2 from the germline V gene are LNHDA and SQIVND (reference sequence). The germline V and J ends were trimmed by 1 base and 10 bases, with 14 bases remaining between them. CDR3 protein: CASSIAPGTKPQHF. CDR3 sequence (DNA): TGTGCCAGTAGTATAGCCCCCGGGACAAAACCCCAGCATTTT.

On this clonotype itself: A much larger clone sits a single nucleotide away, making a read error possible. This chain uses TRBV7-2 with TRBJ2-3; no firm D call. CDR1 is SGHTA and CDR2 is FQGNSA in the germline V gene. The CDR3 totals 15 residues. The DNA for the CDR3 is TGTGCCAGCAGCTTAGTCTTACTCAGCACAGATACGCAGTCTTTT. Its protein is CASSLVLLSTDTQSF.

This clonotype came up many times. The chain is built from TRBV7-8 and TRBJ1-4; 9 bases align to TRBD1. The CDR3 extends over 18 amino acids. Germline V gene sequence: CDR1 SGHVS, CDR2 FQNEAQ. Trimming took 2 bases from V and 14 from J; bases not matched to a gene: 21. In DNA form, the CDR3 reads TGTGCCAGCAGCTTAATATTTGGGACCGGGACAGGGTTCGGTGGGCTGTTTTTT. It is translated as CASSLIFGTGTGFGGLFF. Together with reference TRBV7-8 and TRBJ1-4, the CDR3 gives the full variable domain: GAGVSQSPRYKVAKRGQDVALRCDPISGHVSLFWYQQALGQGPEFLTYFQNEAQLDKSGLPSDRFFAERPEGSVSTLKIQRTQQEDSAVYLCASSLIFGTGTGFGGLFFGSGTQLSVL.

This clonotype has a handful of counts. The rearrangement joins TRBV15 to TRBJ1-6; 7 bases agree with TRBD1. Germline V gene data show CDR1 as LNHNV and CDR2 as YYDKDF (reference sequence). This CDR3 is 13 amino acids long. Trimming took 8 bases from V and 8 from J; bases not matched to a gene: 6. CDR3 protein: CATRRTGDSPLHF. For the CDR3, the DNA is TGTGCCACCCGGAGGACAGGAGATTCACCCCTCCACTTT.

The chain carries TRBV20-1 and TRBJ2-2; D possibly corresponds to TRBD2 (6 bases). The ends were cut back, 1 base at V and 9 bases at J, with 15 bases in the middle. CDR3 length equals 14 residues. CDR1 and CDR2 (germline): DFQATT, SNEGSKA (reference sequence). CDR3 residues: CSARVEAGLRELFF. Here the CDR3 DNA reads TGCAGTGCTAGAGTGGAAGCGGGCCTAAGGGAGCTGTTTTTT.

In nucleotides, the CDR3 is TGCAGTGCTAAAATAGCTAGACAGGGTGGTGGCTACACCTTC. Its protein product is CSAKIARQGGGYTF. The genes are TRBV20-1 and TRBJ1-2, with 7 nucleotides matching TRBD1. In germline, CDR1 is DFQATT, CDR2 SNEGSKA (reference sequence). This CDR3 region has 14 residues. Germline trimming cut 4 bases from V and 7 bases from J; bases unmatched to any gene: 12.

This CDR3 reads CASSLDREKQYF. CDR3 nucleotides: TGTGCCAGCAGCTTAGACAGGGAGAAGCAGTACTTC. The chain employs TRBV11-2 and TRBJ2-7, with D possibly called TRBD1 or TRBD2 (5 bases each). The V end lost 0 bases, the J end lost 8 bases, and 8 bases lay between the germline ends. CDR1 is SGHAT and CDR2 is FQNNGV in the germline V gene. CDR3 length equals 12 residues.

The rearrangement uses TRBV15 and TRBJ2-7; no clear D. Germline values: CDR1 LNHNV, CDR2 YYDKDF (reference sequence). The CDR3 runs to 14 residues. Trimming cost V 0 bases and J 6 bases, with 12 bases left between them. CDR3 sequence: CATSRDYIRGEQYF. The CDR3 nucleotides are TGTGCCACCAGCAGAGACTATATCCGAGGCGAGCAGTACTTC.

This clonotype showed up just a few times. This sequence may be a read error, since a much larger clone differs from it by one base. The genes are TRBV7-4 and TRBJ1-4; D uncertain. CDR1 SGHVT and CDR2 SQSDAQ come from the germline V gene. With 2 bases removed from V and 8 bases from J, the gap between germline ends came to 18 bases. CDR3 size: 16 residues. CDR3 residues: CASSLRFRFLREKLFF. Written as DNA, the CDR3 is TGTGCCAGCAGCTTACGGTTCAGGTTCCTACGCGAAAAACTGTTTTTT. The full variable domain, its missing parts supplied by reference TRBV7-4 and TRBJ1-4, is GAGVSQSPRYKVAKRGRDVALRCDSISGHVTLYWYRQTLGQGSEVLTYSQSDAQRDKSGRPSGRFSAERPERSVSTLKIQRTEQGDSAVYLCASSLRFRFLREKLFFGSGTQLSVL.

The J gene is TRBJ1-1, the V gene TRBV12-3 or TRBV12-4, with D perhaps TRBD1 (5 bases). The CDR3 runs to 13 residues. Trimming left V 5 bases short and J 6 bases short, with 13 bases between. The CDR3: CASSLLGGAEAFF. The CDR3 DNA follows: TGTGCCAGCAGTCTGTTGGGGGGAGCTGAAGCTTTCTTT.

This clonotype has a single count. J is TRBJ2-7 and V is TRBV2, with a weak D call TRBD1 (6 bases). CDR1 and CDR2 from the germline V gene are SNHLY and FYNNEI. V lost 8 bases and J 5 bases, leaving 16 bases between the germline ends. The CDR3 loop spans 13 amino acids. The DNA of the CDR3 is TGTGCCAGCGACGAAAGGGACATTGACGAGCAGTACTTC. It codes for CASDERDIDEQYF.

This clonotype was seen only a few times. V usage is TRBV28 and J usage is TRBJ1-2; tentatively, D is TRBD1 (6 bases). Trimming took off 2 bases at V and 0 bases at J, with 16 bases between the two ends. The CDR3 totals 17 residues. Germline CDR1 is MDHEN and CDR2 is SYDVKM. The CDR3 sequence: CASSLDWGPQANYGYTF. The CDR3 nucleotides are TGTGCCAGCAGTTTAGACTGGGGGCCACAGGCTAACTATGGCTACACCTTC.

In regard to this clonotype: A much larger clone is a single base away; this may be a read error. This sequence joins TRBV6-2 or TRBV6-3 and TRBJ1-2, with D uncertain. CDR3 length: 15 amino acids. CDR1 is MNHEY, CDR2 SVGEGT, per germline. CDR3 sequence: CSSSPLAEKTYGYTF. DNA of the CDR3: TGTTCCAGCAGCCCACTTGCGGAAAAGACCTATGGCTACACCTTC.

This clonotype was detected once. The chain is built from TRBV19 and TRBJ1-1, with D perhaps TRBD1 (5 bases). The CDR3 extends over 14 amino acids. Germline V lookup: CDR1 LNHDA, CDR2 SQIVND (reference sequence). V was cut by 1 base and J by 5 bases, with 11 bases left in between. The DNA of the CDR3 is TGTGCCAGTAGTATAGGAGGGGCCGGGACTGAAGCTTTCTTT. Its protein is CASSIGGAGTEAFF.

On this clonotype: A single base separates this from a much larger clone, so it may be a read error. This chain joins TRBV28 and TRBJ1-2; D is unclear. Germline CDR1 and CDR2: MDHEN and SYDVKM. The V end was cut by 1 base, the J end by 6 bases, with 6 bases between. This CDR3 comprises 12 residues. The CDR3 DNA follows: TGTGCCAGCAGTTTATCAGGTCATGGCTACACCTTC. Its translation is CASSLSGHGYTF.

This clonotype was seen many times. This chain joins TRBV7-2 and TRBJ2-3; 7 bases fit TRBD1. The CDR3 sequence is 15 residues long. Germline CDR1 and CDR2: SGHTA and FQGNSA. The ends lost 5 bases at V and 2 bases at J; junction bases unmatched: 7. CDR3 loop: CASSARDRLTDTQYF. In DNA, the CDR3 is TGTGCCAGCAGCGCCCGGGACAGACTCACAGATACGCAGTATTTT.

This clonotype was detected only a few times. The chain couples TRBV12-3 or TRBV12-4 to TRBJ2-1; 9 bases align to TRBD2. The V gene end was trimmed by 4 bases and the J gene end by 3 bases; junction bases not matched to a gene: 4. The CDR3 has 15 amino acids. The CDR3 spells CASSSASGVYNEQFF. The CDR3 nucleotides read TGTGCCAGCAGTTCCGCTAGCGGGGTCTACAATGAGCAGTTCTTC.

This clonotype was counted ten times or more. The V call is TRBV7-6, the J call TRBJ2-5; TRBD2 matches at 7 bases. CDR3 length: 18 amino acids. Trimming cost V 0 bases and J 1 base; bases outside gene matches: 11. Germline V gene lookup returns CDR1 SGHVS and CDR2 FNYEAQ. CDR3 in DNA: TGTGCCAGCAGCTTAGCCCCCGGGGCGGGGGATCCCCAAGAGACCCAGTACTTC. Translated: CASSLAPGAGDPQETQYF.

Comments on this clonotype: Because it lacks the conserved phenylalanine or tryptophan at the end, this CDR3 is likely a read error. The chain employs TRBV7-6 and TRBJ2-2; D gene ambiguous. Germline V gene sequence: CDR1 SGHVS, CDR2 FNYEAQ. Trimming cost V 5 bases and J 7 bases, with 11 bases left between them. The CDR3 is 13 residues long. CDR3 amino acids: CASSPYVDGELFC. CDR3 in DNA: TGTGCCAGCAGCCCATATGTGGACGGGGAGCTGTTTTGT.

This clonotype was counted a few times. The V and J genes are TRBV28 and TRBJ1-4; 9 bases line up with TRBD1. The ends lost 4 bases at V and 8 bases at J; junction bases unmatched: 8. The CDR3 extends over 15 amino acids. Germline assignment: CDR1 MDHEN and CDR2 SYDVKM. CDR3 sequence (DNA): TGTGCCAGCAGTTCCTCCGGGACAGGGCAGGAAAAACTGTTTTTT. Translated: CASSSSGTGQEKLFF.

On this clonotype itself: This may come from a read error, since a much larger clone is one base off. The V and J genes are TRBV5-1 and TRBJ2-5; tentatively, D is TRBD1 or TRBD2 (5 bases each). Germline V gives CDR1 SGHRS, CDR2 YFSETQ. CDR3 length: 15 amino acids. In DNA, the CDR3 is TGCGCCAGCAGCTTGGCGGGGACGGAAAAAGAGACCCAGCACTTC. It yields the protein CASSLAGTEKETQHF.

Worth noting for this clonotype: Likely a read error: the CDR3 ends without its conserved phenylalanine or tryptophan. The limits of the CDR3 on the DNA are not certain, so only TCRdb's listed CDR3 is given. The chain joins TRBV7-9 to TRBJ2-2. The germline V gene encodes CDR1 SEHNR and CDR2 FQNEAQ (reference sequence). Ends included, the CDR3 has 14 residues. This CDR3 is CACSGLANTGELYL.

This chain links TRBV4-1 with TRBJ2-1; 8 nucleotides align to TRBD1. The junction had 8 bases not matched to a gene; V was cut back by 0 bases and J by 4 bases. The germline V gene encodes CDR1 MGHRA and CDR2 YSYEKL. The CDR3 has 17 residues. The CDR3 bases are TGCGCCAGCAGCCAAGACCCCGGACAGGGATCGTACAATGAGCAGTTCTTC. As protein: CASSQDPGQGSYNEQFF.

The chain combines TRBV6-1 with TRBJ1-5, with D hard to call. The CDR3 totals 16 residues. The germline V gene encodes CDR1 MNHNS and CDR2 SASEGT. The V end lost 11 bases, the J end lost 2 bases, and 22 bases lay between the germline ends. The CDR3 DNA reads TGTGCCCGCACCTTTGGACTCCGGCCGGGCAATCAGCCCCAGCATTTT. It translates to CARTFGLRPGNQPQHF.

Here the CDR3 reads CASRPEGATWQFF. The CDR3 bases are TGTGCCAGCAGGCCCGAAGGGGCGACATGGCAGTTCTTC. The chain has TRBV12-3 or TRBV12-4 and TRBJ2-1; maybe TRBD1 (5 bases). CDR3 length equals 13 residues. Trimming cost V 6 bases and J 12 bases, with 18 bases left between them.

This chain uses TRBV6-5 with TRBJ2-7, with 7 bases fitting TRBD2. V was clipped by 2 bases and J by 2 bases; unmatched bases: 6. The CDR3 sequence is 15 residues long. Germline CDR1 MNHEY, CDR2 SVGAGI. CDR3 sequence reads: CASSYGASGAYEQYF. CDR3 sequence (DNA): TGTGCCAGCAGTTACGGCGCTAGCGGAGCCTACGAGCAGTACTTC.